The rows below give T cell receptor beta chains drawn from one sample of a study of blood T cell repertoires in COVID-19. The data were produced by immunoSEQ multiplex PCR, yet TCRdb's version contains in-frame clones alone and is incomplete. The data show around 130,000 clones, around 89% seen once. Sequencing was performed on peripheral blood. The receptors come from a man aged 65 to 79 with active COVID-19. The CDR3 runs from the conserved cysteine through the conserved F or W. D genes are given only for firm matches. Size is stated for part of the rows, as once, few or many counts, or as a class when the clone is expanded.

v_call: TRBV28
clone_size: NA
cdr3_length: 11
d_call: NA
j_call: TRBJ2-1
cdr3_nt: TGTGCCAGCAGTTCCAAGGAGGGGCAGTTCTTC
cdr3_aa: CASSSKEGQFF

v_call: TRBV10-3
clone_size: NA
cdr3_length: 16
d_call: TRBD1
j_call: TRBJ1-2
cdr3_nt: TGTGCCATCAGTGAGAAAAGGGACAGTCTAAACTATGGCTACACCTTC
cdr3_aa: CAISEKRDSLNYGYTF

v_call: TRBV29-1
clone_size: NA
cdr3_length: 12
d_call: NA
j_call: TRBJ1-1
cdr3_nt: TGCAGCGTTGGACGGGGTAACACTGAAGCTTTCTTT
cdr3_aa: CSVGRGNTEAFF

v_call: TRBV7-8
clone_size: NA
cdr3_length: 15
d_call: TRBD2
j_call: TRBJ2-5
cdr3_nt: TGTGCCAGCAGCTTAGGTGCGGCGGGGGGGGAGACCCAGTACTTC
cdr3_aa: CASSLGAAGGETQYF

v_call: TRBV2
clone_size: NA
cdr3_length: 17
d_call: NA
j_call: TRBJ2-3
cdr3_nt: TGTGCCAGCAGAACCTTTGTGGGCGCAGGTAGCACAGATACGCAGTATTTT
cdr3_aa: CASRTFVGAGSTDTQYF

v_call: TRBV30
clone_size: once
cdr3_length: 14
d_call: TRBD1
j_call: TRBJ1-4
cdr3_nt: TGTGCCTGGAACGCCGGGACAGGGGAAGAAAAACTGTTTTTT
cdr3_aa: CAWNAGTGEEKLFF

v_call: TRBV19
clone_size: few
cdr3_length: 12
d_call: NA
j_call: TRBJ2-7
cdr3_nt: TGTGCCAGTAGGGGGGCAGGGTACGAGCAGTACTTC
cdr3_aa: CASRGAGYEQYF

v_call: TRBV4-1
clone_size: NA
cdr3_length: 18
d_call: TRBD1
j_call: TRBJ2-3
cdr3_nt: TGCGCCAGCAGCCAATTTTTCCGGGACAGGGGGCGCACAGATACGCAGTATTTT
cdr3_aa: CASSQFFRDRGRTDTQYF

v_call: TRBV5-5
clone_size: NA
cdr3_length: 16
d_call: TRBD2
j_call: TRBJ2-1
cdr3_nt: TGTGCCAGCAGCTCCGGACTAGTCGGGTCCTACAATGAGCAGTTCTTC
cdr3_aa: CASSSGLVGSYNEQFF

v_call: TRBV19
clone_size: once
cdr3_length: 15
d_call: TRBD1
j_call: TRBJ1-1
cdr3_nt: TGTGCCAGTAGTGATCGAAGGACAGGGGCTAGTGAAGCTTTCTTT
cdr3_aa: CASSDRRTGASEAFF

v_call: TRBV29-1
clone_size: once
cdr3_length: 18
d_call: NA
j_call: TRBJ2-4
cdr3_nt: TGCAGCGTTGAGTGGGCCCGAGGGACATCCGGAGCCAAAAACATTCAGTACTTC
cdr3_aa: CSVEWARGTSGAKNIQYF

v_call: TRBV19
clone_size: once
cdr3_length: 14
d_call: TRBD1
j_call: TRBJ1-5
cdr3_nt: TGTGCCAGTAGGGGGACAGGGCAACGTCAGCCCCAGCATTTT
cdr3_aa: CASRGTGQRQPQHF

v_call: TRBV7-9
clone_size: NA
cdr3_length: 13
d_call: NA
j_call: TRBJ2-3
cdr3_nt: TGTGCCAGCAGCCTCTCAGGGGGGGATACGCAGTATTTT
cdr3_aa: CASSLSGGDTQYF

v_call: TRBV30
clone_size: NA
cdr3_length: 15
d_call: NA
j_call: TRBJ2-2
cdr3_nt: TGTGCCTGGGGGGGCGAGCGGGGGAACACCGGGGAGCTGTTTTTT
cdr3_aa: CAWGGERGNTGELFF

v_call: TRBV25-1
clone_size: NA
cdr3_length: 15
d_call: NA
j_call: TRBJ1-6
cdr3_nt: TGTGCCAGCACTAACCGCGAAATCTATAATTCACCCCTCCACTTT
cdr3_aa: CASTNREIYNSPLHF

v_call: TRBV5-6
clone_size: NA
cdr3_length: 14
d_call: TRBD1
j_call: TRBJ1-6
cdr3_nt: TGTGCCAGCACGCCGGGACAGGGGAATTCACCCCTCCACTTT
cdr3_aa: CASTPGQGNSPLHF

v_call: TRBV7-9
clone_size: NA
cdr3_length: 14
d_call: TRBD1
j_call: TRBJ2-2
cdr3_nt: TGTGCCAGCAGCCCCGGGACAGTCACCGGGGAGCTGTTTTTT
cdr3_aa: CASSPGTVTGELFF

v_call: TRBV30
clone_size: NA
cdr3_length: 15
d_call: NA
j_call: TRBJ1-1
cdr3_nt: TGTGCCTGGAGGAGGGGGACAACCGGAGCCACTGAAGCTTTCTTT
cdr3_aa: CAWRRGTTGATEAFF

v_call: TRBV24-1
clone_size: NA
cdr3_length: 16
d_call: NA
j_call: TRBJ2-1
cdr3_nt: TGTGCCACCAGTGACCCACTAGCCCCGACCACGAATGAGCAGTTCTTC
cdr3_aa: CATSDPLAPTTNEQFF

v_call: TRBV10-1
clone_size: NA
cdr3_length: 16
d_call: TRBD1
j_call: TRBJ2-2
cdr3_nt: TGCGCCAGCAGCGCCTCCGGGACAGGGGACACCGGGGAGCTGTTTTTT
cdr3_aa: CASSASGTGDTGELFF

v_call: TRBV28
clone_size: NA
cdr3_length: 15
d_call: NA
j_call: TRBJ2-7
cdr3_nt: TGTGCCAGCAGTCTCCGGGGTCCGAGCTCCTACGAGCAGTACTTC
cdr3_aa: CASSLRGPSSYEQYF

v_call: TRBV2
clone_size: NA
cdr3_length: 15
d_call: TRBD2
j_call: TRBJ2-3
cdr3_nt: TGTGCCAGCCGCCCACTAGCGGGAGGTTCTGATACGCAGTATTTT
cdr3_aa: CASRPLAGGSDTQYF

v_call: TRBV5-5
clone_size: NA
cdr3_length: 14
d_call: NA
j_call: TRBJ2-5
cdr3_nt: TGTGCCAGCACCGGACGGCAGGGGGGAGAGACCCAGTACTTC
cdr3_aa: CASTGRQGGETQYF

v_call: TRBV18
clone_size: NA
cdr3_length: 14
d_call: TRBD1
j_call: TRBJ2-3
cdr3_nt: TGTGCCAGCTCACCCGGGACAGGGGGGGATACGCAGTATTTT
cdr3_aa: CASSPGTGGDTQYF

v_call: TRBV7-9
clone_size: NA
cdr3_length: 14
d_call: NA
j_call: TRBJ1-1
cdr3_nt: TGTGCCAGCAGCTTACAGGGGATGATGGCTGAAGCTTTCTTT
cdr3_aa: CASSLQGMMAEAFF

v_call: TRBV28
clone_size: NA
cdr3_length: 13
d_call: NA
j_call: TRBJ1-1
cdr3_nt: TGTGCCAGCAGCAGGGGAGGGTCCACTGAAGCTTTCTTT
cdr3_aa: CASSRGGSTEAFF

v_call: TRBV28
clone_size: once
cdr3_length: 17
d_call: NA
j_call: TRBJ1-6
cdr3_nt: TGTGCCAGCAGTTCCCTGACAGGAAACTCCTATAATTCACCCCTCCACTTT
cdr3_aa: CASSSLTGNSYNSPLHF

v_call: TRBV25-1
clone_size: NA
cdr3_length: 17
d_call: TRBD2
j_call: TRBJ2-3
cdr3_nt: TGTGCCAGCAGTGAATCCGTTGTCAGCGGGGAGACAGATACGCAGTATTTT
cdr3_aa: CASSESVVSGETDTQYF

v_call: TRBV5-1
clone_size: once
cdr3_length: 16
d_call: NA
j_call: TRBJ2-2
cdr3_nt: TGCGCCAGCAGCTTGGGGCGGGACGGACGGGCCGGGGAGCTGTTTTTT
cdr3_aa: CASSLGRDGRAGELFF

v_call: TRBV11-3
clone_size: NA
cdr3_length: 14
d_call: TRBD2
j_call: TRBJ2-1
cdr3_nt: TGTGCCAGCAGCTTCCGGGAGGGCTACAATGAGCAGTTCTTC
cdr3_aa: CASSFREGYNEQFF

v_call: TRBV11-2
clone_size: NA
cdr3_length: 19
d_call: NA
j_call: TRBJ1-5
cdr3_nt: TGTGCCAGCAGCTTAATCATCTTAGTCGATGCGCCCGGAGGTCAGCCCCAGCATTTT
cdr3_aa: CASSLIILVDAPGGQPQHF

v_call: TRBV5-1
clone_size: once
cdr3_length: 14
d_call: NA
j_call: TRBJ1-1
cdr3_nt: TGCGCCAGCAGCGCTTCGACAGTGAACACTGAAGCTTTCTTT
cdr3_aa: CASSASTVNTEAFF